This is a list of T cell receptor beta chains from one sample in a study of T cell responses to AZD1222 COVID-19 vaccine. Profiled with immunoSEQ multiplex PCR; TCRdb holds only in-frame clones, not every one. The table includes tens of thousands of clones, nearly 90% detected once. The sample consisted of peripheral blood, taken on day 0 of AZD1222 vaccination. Source of these receptors: an adult in good health. Each CDR3 is given with its conserved first and last residue. The order of the fields is V gene, J gene, clone size, CDR3 protein. Rows give clone size only sometimes, using once, few, many, or a class for an expanded clone.

TRBV11-2	TRBJ2-3	.	CASSLIGSGNTDTQYF
TRBV5-1	TRBJ1-6	.	CASSLEGTYYNSPLHF
TRBV4-1	TRBJ1-3	.	CASSHRLGDSGRTSGNTIYF
TRBV19	TRBJ2-7	.	CASGLGVPSYEQYF
TRBV6-2/TRBV6-3	TRBJ1-3	.	CASSYKRRGGNTIYF
TRBV7-9	TRBJ1-1	.	CASSLEVSTEAFF
TRBV27	TRBJ1-2	.	CASRIGQNYGYTF
TRBV7-2	TRBJ2-7	.	CASSGTGTGETEQYF
TRBV2	TRBJ1-5	.	CASSLKQGNQPQHF
TRBV12-5	TRBJ1-1	.	CASGLVGGTEAFF
TRBV30	TRBJ1-2	once	CAWSVRYGYTF
TRBV7-8	TRBJ1-1	once	CASSPGGGRDTEAFF
TRBV30	TRBJ2-7	.	CAWSRDRGYSEQYF
TRBV6-5	TRBJ1-6	once	CASSLSETNSPLHF
TRBV19	TRBJ1-1	.	CASSIKGVNTEAFF
TRBV5-6	TRBJ1-3	.	CASSYPNRGDTIYF
TRBV28	TRBJ1-1	.	CASSFGTGAPEAFF
TRBV25-1	TRBJ1-3	.	CASSDLGTAGNTIYF
TRBV9	TRBJ2-7	.	CASSVPQADLFYEQYF
TRBV19	TRBJ2-1	.	CASSIGLYNEQFF
TRBV5-1	TRBJ2-7	.	CASSLGTANEQYF
TRBV19	TRBJ1-4	.	CATRSYEKLFF
TRBV9	TRBJ2-1	.	CASSEQGTGLAGDNNEQFF
TRBV28	TRBJ1-2	.	CASRPGAGGLGYTF
TRBV6-1	TRBJ1-2	.	CASSESPWLYGYTF
TRBV5-1	TRBJ2-1	.	CASSSGGTFYNEQFF
TRBV6-6	TRBJ2-7	.	CASSQRLGVSYEQYF
TRBV7-2	TRBJ1-5	.	CASSLEGIPNQPQHF
TRBV30	TRBJ2-7	.	CAWKGTSGVRGYEQYF
TRBV6-2/TRBV6-3	TRBJ1-5	.	CASSYTHGTPNQPQHF
TRBV7-9	TRBJ2-5	.	CASSPAGTGETQYF
TRBV7-7	TRBJ2-1	.	CASSVGQGTYNEQFF
TRBV29-1	TRBJ2-3	few	CSVGARTGGTDTQYF
TRBV7-3	TRBJ2-5	.	CASSFQGGYGETQYF
TRBV6-2/TRBV6-3	TRBJ2-1	.	CASSSGLAGIGWNEQFF
TRBV27	TRBJ1-1	.	CASSRTGQRDTEAFF
TRBV10-3	TRBJ2-3	.	CATRGGTGADTQYF
TRBV19	TRBJ1-5	.	CASSRVQGSNQPQHF
TRBV10-3	TRBJ2-1	.	CAIKPAGVDNEQFF
TRBV15	TRBJ1-3	.	CATSRDRGQGPFRNTIYF
TRBV21-1	TRBJ1-2	.	CASSKGRQGLGYTF
TRBV3-1/TRBV3-2	TRBJ2-7	few	CASSQDRLAGVNEQYF
TRBV3-1/TRBV3-2	TRBJ1-3	.	CASTPTSQAGAGNTIYF
TRBV11-3	TRBJ1-1	.	CASSDPGQGGTEAFF
TRBV9	TRBJ2-2	.	CASSPGTSDIGELFF
TRBV3-1/TRBV3-2	TRBJ2-3	.	CASSHRGRSTDTQYF
TRBV6-6	TRBJ1-2	.	CASIADRVNYGYTF
TRBV12-3/TRBV12-4	TRBJ2-5	once	CASNRGGETQYF
TRBV9	TRBJ2-1	.	CASSPSGNTYNEQFF
TRBV6-5	TRBJ1-2	.	CASRKGGHYGYTF
TRBV18	TRBJ2-1	once	CASSPSSGSGNEQFF